This T cell receptor beta chain was captured in a study of graft-versus-host responses after intestinal transplantation. Regarding this clone: Its antigen is unknown.

The method was immunoSEQ multiplex PCR; TCRdb's version includes in-frame clones alone and lacks a portion of them. Of 90,000 to 120,000 clones in the sample, around 90% were seen once. Germline values: CDR1 ENHRY, CDR2 SYGVKD. J gave up 7 bases and V 5 bases, and 7 bases lay outside the gene matches. The CDR3 is 14 amino acids. The V and J genes are TRBV10-3 and TRBJ2-7, with 11 positions matching TRBD2. This material consisted of unstimulated CD4+ T cells sorted from spleen or lymph node cells, taken before transplant. This receptor was obtained from a human donor who was the organ donor for an intestinal transplant. The chain's CDR3 is CAISRLAGMGEQYF. Written as DNA, the CDR3 is TGTGCCATCAGTCGACTAGCGGGGATGGGGGAGCAGTACTTC.